A selection of T cell receptor beta chains follows, all from one sample in a study of blood T cell repertoires in COVID-19. Some clones are missing from TCRdb's copy, which holds only in-frame ones; the method was immunoSEQ multiplex PCR. Of 250,000 or so clones in the sample, about 90% were seen once. The sample consisted of peripheral blood. All receptors come from a young man with active or convalescent COVID-19. CDR3s include the opening cysteine and the closing phenylalanine or tryptophan. D genes are given only for firm matches.

j_call | v_call | d_call | cdr3_aa
TRBJ1-3 | TRBV5-1 | - | CASSLGVSQANTIYF
TRBJ2-3 | TRBV4-3 | - | CASSPGGATDTQYF
TRBJ1-4 | TRBV7-8 | - | CASSPLGTGGLSGEKLFF
TRBJ2-3 | TRBV7-2 | TRBD2 | CASSLLAGGPNTDTQYF
TRBJ2-7 | TRBV2 | - | CASSDRVTGTEQYF
TRBJ1-1 | TRBV19 | - | CASSPRDGRSAFF
TRBJ2-1 | TRBV19 | TRBD2 | CASSMAGRALGNNEQFF
TRBJ2-1 | TRBV2 | TRBD2 | CASSYSGLAGVYNEQFF
TRBJ2-7 | TRBV7-6 | - | CASSESPGKTSYEQYF
TRBJ1-6 | TRBV30 | TRBD1 | CAWSRQGKIDPLHF
TRBJ2-5 | TRBV11-1 | - | CASSLRLAPQETQYF
TRBJ2-3 | TRBV29-1 | - | CSVEESSRTDTQYF
TRBJ2-7 | TRBV27 | - | CASSSRLDSYEQYF
TRBJ2-7 | TRBV24-1 | TRBD1 | CATRGQGTYEQYF
TRBJ1-4 | TRBV18 | TRBD1 | CASSPRDRGYEKLFF
TRBJ1-5 | TRBV27 | TRBD1 | CASRSTLSNRGTGNQPQHF
TRBJ2-3 | TRBV7-9 | - | CASSPLTGRTSTDTQYF
TRBJ1-5 | TRBV6-5 | - | CASSYSGTFSQPQHF
TRBJ1-1 | TRBV5-1 | TRBD1 | CASSLDRGAEAFF
TRBJ2-2 | TRBV19 | TRBD2 | CASSQFRAGGRAGELFF
TRBJ1-1 | TRBV3-1/TRBV3-2 | - | CASSQAQGREAFF
TRBJ2-7 | TRBV7-8 | TRBD2 | CASSQQTSGRTEQYF
TRBJ2-1 | TRBV7-9 | TRBD1 | CASSPQGTVSSYNEQFF
TRBJ1-1 | TRBV29-1 | - | CSVSVANTEAFF
TRBJ2-7 | TRBV5-4 | TRBD2 | CASSLGSGGALEQYF
TRBJ1-5 | TRBV28 | - | CASSTRGPQHF
TRBJ1-2 | TRBV4-2 | TRBD1 | CASSPQDRGYTF
TRBJ2-5 | TRBV18 | TRBD1 | CASSPRSDRGRETQYF
TRBJ2-1 | TRBV11-3 | - | CASSFTPSNEQFF
TRBJ2-3 | TRBV27 | - | CASSIPERAGTQYF
TRBJ2-7 | TRBV4-3 | - | CASSQERSVSYEQYF
TRBJ1-1 | TRBV19 | TRBD1 | CASRRTGFEAFF
TRBJ2-7 | TRBV6-5 | TRBD1 | CASRDRGPYEQYF
TRBJ1-2 | TRBV10-3 | TRBD1 | CAISEVSGQGNYGYTF
TRBJ2-1 | TRBV6-2/TRBV6-3 | - | CASSPLGGGNNEQFF
TRBJ1-5 | TRBV19 | - | CASSLDSNGNQPQHF
TRBJ2-1 | TRBV9 | - | CASSVDAAYRGNEQFF
TRBJ1-2 | TRBV9 | - | CASNPGRASNYGYTF
TRBJ2-2 | TRBV11-2 | TRBD1 | CASSLQTGSNTGELFF
TRBJ1-1 | TRBV3-1/TRBV3-2 | TRBD1 | CASSQAGQGAEAFF
TRBJ2-7 | TRBV5-1 | - | CASEDSSYEQYF
TRBJ2-2 | TRBV2 | TRBD1 | CASSPGQGTGELFF
TRBJ2-7 | TRBV27 | TRBD2 | CASGVGVALTGTSGTRYEQYF
TRBJ2-5 | TRBV7-3 | - | CASSRTREETQYF
TRBJ1-5 | TRBV19 | - | CASSTTGRNQPQHF
TRBJ1-1 | TRBV19 | TRBD1 | CASTLRTGGYLNGNTEAFF
TRBJ1-1 | TRBV2 | - | CASSFTAEAFF
TRBJ2-6 | TRBV19 | TRBD1 | CASSKDRAGANVLTF